This is a list of T cell receptor beta chains from one sample in a study of CD8 T cells in ankylosing spondylitis. One entry per CDR3 protein, called by TCRdb with MiXCR from the 5' RACE reads. The table has around 28,000 distinct CDR3 sequences, roughly 29% seen once. Sequenced input: synovial fluid, either unsorted or a sorted T cell fraction (not recorded which). These receptors were obtained from a male donor with ankylosing spondylitis. Both conserved end residues are part of each CDR3. The order of the fields is V gene, D gene, clone size, J gene, CDR3 DNA, CDR3 protein. D genes are given only for firm matches. Where a row states a size, it is once, few, many or the class of an expanded clone; other rows omit it.

V: TRBV12-3/TRBV12-4
D: TRBD2
size: many
J: TRBJ2-3
DNA: TGTGCCAGCAGGCTCCGGGGTAGCGGGAGGGAAGGAGATACGCAGTATTTT
CDR3: CASRLRGSGREGDTQYF

V: TRBV12-3/TRBV12-4
D: TRBD2
size: medium-sized
J: TRBJ2-1
DNA: TGTGCCAGCGGGCTAGCGGTCTACAATGAGCAGTTCTTC
CDR3: CASGLAVYNEQFF

V: TRBV2
D: TRBD2
size: NA
J: TRBJ2-1
DNA: TGTGCCAGCAGTGAAATGGCGGGAGGACACTACAATGAGCGTTTCTTC
CDR3: CASSEMAGGHYNERFF

V: TRBV3-1
D: NA
size: few
J: TRBJ2-2
DNA: TGTGCCAGCAGCCCCCATGGAGGACGGACCGGGGAGCTGTTTTTT
CDR3: CASSPHGGRTGELFF

V: TRBV5-6
D: NA
size: once
J: TRBJ1-2
DNA: TGTGCCAGCAGCGGGGGGGATGACTATGGCTACACCTTC
CDR3: CASSGGDDYGYTF

V: TRBV6-4
D: NA
size: few
J: TRBJ2-3
DNA: TGTGCCAGCAGTGACCAGACGGAGACAGATACGCAGTATTTT
CDR3: CASSDQTETDTQYF

V: TRBV29-1
D: NA
size: many
J: TRBJ2-7
DNA: TGCAGCGTTCTTGTGCGGGATTACGAGCAGTACTTC
CDR3: CSVLVRDYEQYF

V: TRBV5-4
D: TRBD1
size: many
J: TRBJ2-5
DNA: TGTGCCAGCAGCTCAGGACAGGGGGCCCAAGAGACCCAGTACTTC
CDR3: CASSSGQGAQETQYF

V: TRBV6-2/TRBV6-3
D: TRBD2
size: many
J: TRBJ2-7
DNA: TGTGCCAGCAGTGAAAGGACTAGCGGGTTGTACGAGCAGTACTTC
CDR3: CASSERTSGLYEQYF

V: TRBV18
D: NA
size: NA
J: TRBJ2-1
DNA: TGTGCCAGCTCCGGAGGGGGATTTGGTCAGTTCTTC
CDR3: CASSGGGFGQFF

V: TRBV28
D: NA
size: few
J: TRBJ2-3
DNA: TGTGCCAGCAGCAAGGGACTCCGCACAGATACGCAGTATTTT
CDR3: CASSKGLRTDTQYF

V: TRBV18
D: TRBD2
size: few
J: TRBJ2-1
DNA: TGTGCCAGCTCACCACCGAGCCGGGAGGGCCTCGATGAGCAGTTCTTC
CDR3: CASSPPSREGLDEQFF

V: TRBV20-1
D: NA
size: NA
J: TRBJ2-5
DNA: TGCTGCGCCTGGCGCTACAGGGATTCCTACCAAGAGACCCAGTACTTC
CDR3: CCAWRYRDSYQETQYF

V: TRBV14
D: NA
size: NA
J: TRBJ1-2
DNA: TGTGCCAGCTGCCAACCTACGGGACCCCTTGTAGGCTACACCTTC
CDR3: CASCQPTGPLVGYTF

V: TRBV27
D: NA
size: NA
J: TRBJ2-3
DNA: TGTGCCAGCAGACTTATTAGCACAGATACGCAGTATTTT
CDR3: CASRLISTDTQYF

V: TRBV12-3/TRBV12-4
D: TRBD1
size: NA
J: TRBJ1-4
DNA: TGTGCCAGCAGTACCCGACAGGGGCCAACTAATGAAAAACTGTTTTTT
CDR3: CASSTRQGPTNEKLFF

V: TRBV4-2
D: NA
size: few
J: TRBJ1-1
DNA: TGTGCCAGCAGCCAAGAGGAGGCACCGACGGGGAACACTGAAGCTTTCTTT
CDR3: CASSQEEAPTGNTEAFF

V: TRBV15
D: NA
size: NA
J: TRBJ2-7
DNA: TGTGCCACCAGCCAATTGGAGGAAAGGGGAGAGCAGTACTTC
CDR3: CATSQLEERGEQYF

V: TRBV3-1
D: NA
size: NA
J: TRBJ1-1
DNA: TGTGCCAGCAGCCACCATGGCCGGAACACTGAAGCTTTCTTT
CDR3: CASSHHGRNTEAFF

V: TRBV10-1
D: TRBD1
size: NA
J: TRBJ2-4
DNA: TGCGCCAGCAGTGAAACCACAGGGGTGGAAAACATTCAGTACTTC
CDR3: CASSETTGVENIQYF

V: TRBV5-4
D: NA
size: many
J: TRBJ2-1
DNA: TGTGCCAGCAGCTTCCGGGACAACAATGAGCAGTTCTTC
CDR3: CASSFRDNNEQFF

V: TRBV7-8
D: NA
size: NA
J: TRBJ1-1
DNA: TGTGCCAGCAGCTTAGCCCCCATCACTGAAGCTTTCTTT
CDR3: CASSLAPITEAFF